These 9 T cell receptor beta chains share one sample of origin, sequenced in a study of blood T cells in healthy people across ages. A second PCR, run for about 7 to 11 cycles, used a sample-barcoded 5' primer plus a J-beta primer mix. TCRdb reprocessed the 5' RACE reads via MiXCR and lists one record per CDR3 protein. This table holds roughly 1.6 million distinct CDR3 sequences, about 31% found once. Sequenced sample: blood. The receptors here all came from a woman in her twenties or thirties in good health.

This sequence joins TRBV19 and TRBJ2-5; 7 bases are shared with TRBD1. The J call may be mistaken, given a closer DNA end match to TRBJ2-7. The CDR3 runs to 17 residues. The germline gives CDR1 LNHDA, CDR2 SQIVND (reference sequence). The CDR3 DNA follows: TGTGCCAGTAGTATCGGCCAGGGGGTACTCCACTCCTACGAGCAGTACTTC. Protein sequence: CASSIGQGVLHSYEQYF.

This sequence joins TRBV15 and TRBJ2-1; TRBD2 matches 7 bases. The CDR3 is 14 amino acids. V shed 1 base, J shed 7 bases, and the junction held 4 bases outside the gene matches. Germline lookup yields CDR1 LNHNV and CDR2 YYDKDF (reference sequence). DNA for the CDR3: TGTGCCACCAGCAGAGGCGGGAGTCAAAATGAGCAGTTCTTC. It translates to CATSRGGSQNEQFF.

This clonotype was observed a handful of times. The CDR3 spells CASSLAQGRNYGYTF. The DNA for the CDR3 is TGTGCCAGCAGCTTAGCGCAGGGCCGAAACTATGGCTACACCTTC. The V and J genes are TRBV7-8 and TRBJ1-2; TRBD1 is a possible D gene (5 bases). The V end lost 0 bases, the J end lost 2 bases, and 10 bases lay between the germline ends. The CDR3 is 15 residues long. CDR1 and CDR2 from the germline V gene are SGHVS and FQNEAQ.

In its sample, this clonotype was seen a few times. This sequence joins TRBV7-9 and TRBJ1-1, with D unclear. The V and J ends lost 5 bases and 1 base respectively, with 29 bases between them. Germline V lookup: CDR1 SEHNR, CDR2 FQNEAQ (reference sequence). The length of the CDR3 is 20 residues. CDR3 residues: CASSPRRVGGLQSRNTEAFF. CDR3 coding DNA: TGTGCCAGCAGCCCCCGTAGGGTGGGTGGGCTCCAATCAAGGAACACTGAAGCTTTCTTT.

A remark on this clonotype: The junction differs from germline at one of its ends, possibly a read error. The V gene is TRBV7-2, the J gene TRBJ2-1; 8 bases match TRBD1. The CDR3 consists of 14 residues. Germline CDR1 and CDR2: SGHTA and FQGNSA. The CDR3 loop reads CASSLPGGYDEQFF. The CDR3 bases are TGTGCCAGCAGCTTGCCAGGGGGCTACGATGAGCAGTTCTTC.

The CDR3 sequence is CSARGGGLDYGYTF. CDR3 DNA: TGCAGTGCTAGGGGTGGGGGGTTGGACTATGGCTACACCTTC. V usage is TRBV20-1 and J usage is TRBJ1-2, with D tentatively TRBD1 (5 bases). The V gene's germline CDR1 is DFQATT and CDR2 SNEGSKA (reference sequence). Between the trimmed V and J ends, which lost 3 bases and 3 bases, there was a span of 14 bases. CDR3 size: 14 residues.

This chain links TRBV28 with TRBJ2-5; the match to TRBD1 covers 7 bases. V lost 7 bases, J lost 8 bases, and 16 bases stayed unmatched. The CDR3 length is 15 residues. The germline CDR1 and CDR2 sequences are MDHEN and SYDVKM. The CDR3 nucleotides read TGTGCCAGCACTACGAGGACAGGCCAGTCCGGTACCCAGTACTTC. It encodes CASTTRTGQSGTQYF.

V is TRBV11-1 and J is TRBJ2-1, with D perhaps matching TRBD2 (5 bases). Germline V gives CDR1 SGHAT, CDR2 FQDESV (reference sequence). The V end was cut by 6 bases, the J end by 3 bases, with 18 bases between. The CDR3 sequence is 16 residues long. The CDR3 sequence: CASRPDLGENYNEQFF. The CDR3 DNA sequence: TGTGCCAGCAGACCGGATCTCGGGGAGAACTACAATGAGCAGTTCTTC.

The chain is built from TRBV12-3 or TRBV12-4 and TRBJ2-1; 11 bases agree with TRBD2. Trimming removed 7 bases from V and 2 bases from J; junction bases left unmatched: 4. This CDR3 region has 15 residues. The DNA of the CDR3 is TGTGCCAGCAATCTAGCGGGGGGAACCTACAATGAGCAGTTCTTC. Its protein is CASNLAGGTYNEQFF.